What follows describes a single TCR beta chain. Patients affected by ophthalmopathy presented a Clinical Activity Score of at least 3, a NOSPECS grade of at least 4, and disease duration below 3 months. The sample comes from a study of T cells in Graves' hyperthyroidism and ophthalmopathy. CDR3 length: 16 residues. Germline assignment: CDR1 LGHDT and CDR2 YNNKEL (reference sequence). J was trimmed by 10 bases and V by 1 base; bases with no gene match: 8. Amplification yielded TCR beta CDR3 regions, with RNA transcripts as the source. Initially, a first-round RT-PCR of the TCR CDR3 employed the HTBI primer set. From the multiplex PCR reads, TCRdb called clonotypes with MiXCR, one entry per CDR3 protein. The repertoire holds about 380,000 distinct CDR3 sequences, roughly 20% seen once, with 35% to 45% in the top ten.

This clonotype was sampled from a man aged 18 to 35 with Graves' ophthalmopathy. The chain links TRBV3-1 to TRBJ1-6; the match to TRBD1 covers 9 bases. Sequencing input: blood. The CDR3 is CASSQGRGQGGSPLHF. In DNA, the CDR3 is TGTGCCAGCAGCCAAGGCAGGGGACAGGGCGGATCACCCCTCCACTTT.